Listed here are 25 T cell receptor beta chains from one sample, sequenced in a study of T-cell memory formation after mild COVID-19. TCRdb analysed the 5' RACE reads with MiXCR anew, one entry per CDR3 protein. The data contain more than 120,000 distinct CDR3 sequences, about 5.5% of them singletons. Sequenced: PBMCs or a T cell subset sorted from them (not recorded which). All receptors derive from an adult woman who had mild COVID-19 (a few samples of this study predate the infection). Cell type and time point are not known.

This clonotype was picked up many times. V gene TRBV24-1 combines with J gene TRBJ2-2, with 7 nucleotides matching TRBD1. This CDR3 region has 16 residues. Trimming at V came to 3 bases and at J to 0 bases, leaving 3 bases not matched to a gene. Germline V gives CDR1 KGHDR, CDR2 SFDVKD. The CDR3 nucleotides read TGTGCCACCAGTGATACCGGGACAGCGAACACCGGGGAGCTGTTTTTT. Its translation: CATSDTGTANTGELFF.

The gene calls are TRBV6-5 and TRBJ2-2, with D possibly being TRBD2 (5 bases). CDR3 length: 13 residues. Germline CDR1 MNHEY, CDR2 SVGAGI. The V gene lost 8 bases and the J gene lost 7 bases, with 14 bases spanning the gap. Here the CDR3 reads CASRGSVLGELFF. DNA for the CDR3: TGTGCCAGCCGGGGTAGCGTACTCGGGGAGCTGTTTTTT.

This clonotype came up many times. The V call is TRBV7-3, the J call TRBJ1-1; D is unclear. The V gene's germline CDR1 is SGHTA and CDR2 FQGTGA. Trimming shortened V by 0 bases and J by 2 bases, and 7 bases separated the two germline ends. This CDR3 has 14 residues. The CDR3 region has the DNA TGTGCCAGCAGCTTAACGGCCGCTAACACTGAAGCTTTCTTT. Translation: CASSLTAANTEAFF.

The table lists this clonotype with a few counts. The V gene is TRBV7-9, the J gene TRBJ1-1; D call uncertain. Germline V gene sequence: CDR1 SEHNR, CDR2 FQNEAQ (reference sequence). The ends were cut back, 4 bases at V and 1 base at J, with 16 bases in the middle. The CDR3 loop spans 16 amino acids. The CDR3 nucleotides are TGTGCCAGCAGCTACGTGGGGTGGGGTGGGAACACTGAAGCTTTCTTT. Protein product: CASSYVGWGGNTEAFF.

This clonotype was observed at least ten times. The chain links TRBV28 to TRBJ2-7, with no clear D. Germline V gives CDR1 MDHEN, CDR2 SYDVKM. The ends were cut back, 2 bases at V and 3 bases at J, with 5 bases in the middle. The CDR3 contains 12 residues. The CDR3 region has the DNA TGTGCCAGCAGTTTAGGGGACTACGAGCAGTACTTC. Protein: CASSLGDYEQYF.

This clonotype has at least ten counts. This rearrangement joins TRBV4-2 to TRBJ2-1; 8 nucleotides match TRBD1. This CDR3 contains 15 residues. V gave up 5 bases and J gave up 8 bases; unmatched junction bases: 11. Germline values: CDR1 LGHNA, CDR2 YNFKEQ. The CDR3 region has the DNA TGTGCCAGCAGCGCAGACGGACAGGGCGGGGATGAGCAGTTCTTC. Its protein is CASSADGQGGDEQFF.

This clonotype was recorded at least ten times. The CDR3 sequence: CASSPSGSWVDEQFF. DNA of the CDR3: TGTGCCAGCAGCCCTTCCGGGAGCTGGGTTGATGAGCAGTTCTTC. This sequence joins TRBV7-9 and TRBJ2-1; D may be TRBD2 (6 bases). CDR1 is SEHNR, CDR2 FQNEAQ, per germline (reference sequence). The CDR3 length is 15 residues. The V gene lost 5 bases and the J gene lost 8 bases, with 19 bases spanning the gap.

In its sample, this clonotype was seen many times. V is TRBV29-1 and J is TRBJ2-7, with 8 bases fitting TRBD2. CDR3 length equals 12 residues. Germline V gene data show CDR1 as SQVTM and CDR2 as ANQGSEA. V was clipped by 7 bases and J by 2 bases; unmatched bases: 4. The CDR3 sequence is CSAGGAPYEQYF. CDR3 DNA: TGCAGCGCGGGAGGGGCCCCCTACGAGCAGTACTTC.

Only a few counts were recorded for this clonotype. The V and J genes are TRBV10-2 and TRBJ2-2; D ambiguous. Trimming pared 2 bases from V and 7 bases from J, leaving 8 bases between. The CDR3 is 13 residues long. Germline V lookup: CDR1 WSHSY, CDR2 SAAADI. CDR3 nucleotide sequence: TGCGCCAGCAGTGAGCCGGGCCGCGGGGAGCTGTTTTTT. Encoded protein: CASSEPGRGELFF.

This clonotype came up many times. The V call is TRBV5-1, the J call TRBJ2-7; possibly TRBD1 for D (5 bases). CDR1 and CDR2 from the germline V gene are SGHRS and YFSETQ. CDR3 length: 13 amino acids. Trimming pared 0 bases from V and 3 bases from J, leaving 7 bases between. The CDR3 DNA reads TGCGCCAGCAGCTTGGGAGGACACTACGAGCAGTACTTC. Protein product: CASSLGGHYEQYF.

This clonotype was counted many times. CDR3 loop: CASSESGIQETQYF. The CDR3 nucleotides are TGTGCCAGCAGTGAGTCAGGAATCCAAGAGACCCAGTACTTC. This sequence joins TRBV12-3 or TRBV12-4 and TRBJ2-5; no definite D call. V shed 5 bases and J shed 1 base, with 11 bases lying between them. The CDR3 consists of 14 residues.

This clonotype was counted at least ten times. This chain links TRBV7-9 with TRBJ2-3, with 10 nucleotides matching TRBD1. This CDR3 region has 19 residues. The V segment lost 5 bases and the J segment 2 bases; nucleotides outside the gene matches: 16. CDR1 and CDR2 from the germline V gene are SEHNR and FQNEAQ (reference sequence). CDR3 sequence: CASSQKGDRGPSVTDTQYF. The CDR3 DNA reads as TGTGCCAGCAGCCAAAAGGGCGACAGGGGGCCTTCTGTCACAGATACGCAGTATTTT.

This clonotype has a handful of counts. The gene calls are TRBV18 and TRBJ1-2, with D hard to call. V was cut by 2 bases and J by 4 bases, with 26 bases left in between. Germline V CDR1 and CDR2: KGHSH, LQKENI. The CDR3 length is 19 residues. The CDR3 DNA follows: TGTGCCAGCTCACCAATCCAAACCGTCGGACGGACTGTCCTCTATGGCTACACCTTC. Residues: CASSPIQTVGRTVLYGYTF.

This chain links TRBV2 with TRBJ1-3; D is perhaps TRBD1 (5 bases). This CDR3 comprises 13 residues. V lost 6 bases to trimming and J lost 2 bases, with 8 bases between them. Germline lookup yields CDR1 SNHLY and CDR2 FYNNEI. CDR3 nucleotide sequence: TGTGCCAGCAGAACAGGTGCTGGAAACACCATATATTTT. Residues: CASRTGAGNTIYF.

Many counts were recorded for this clonotype. The chain joins TRBV9 to TRBJ1-2, with 7 bases fitting TRBD1. CDR1 SGDLS and CDR2 YYNGEE come from the germline V gene. J gave up 8 bases and V 3 bases, and 7 bases lay outside the gene matches. The CDR3 is made up of 13 amino acids. CDR3 protein: CASSAQGTTGYTF. The CDR3 DNA sequence: TGTGCCAGCAGCGCACAGGGGACTACGGGCTACACCTTC.

This clonotype has a handful of counts. The rearrangement uses TRBV7-2 and TRBJ2-5; TRBD1 matches 8 bases. The V gene end was trimmed by 5 bases and the J gene end by 4 bases; junction bases not matched to a gene: 12. CDR1 and CDR2 (germline): SGHTA, FQGNSA. This CDR3 spans 16 amino acids. The CDR3 coding sequence is TGTGCCAGCAGCATAAGGACAGGGTGGCCCCGAGAGACCCAGTACTTC. Translated, it gives CASSIRTGWPRETQYF.

This clonotype was detected only a few times. This chain links TRBV11-3 with TRBJ2-1; 7 bases align to TRBD1. From germline, CDR1 is SGHNT and CDR2 YENEEA. The CDR3 has 16 amino acids. V was pared by 5 bases and J by 5 bases, with 12 bases of the junction left unmatched. Here the CDR3 reads CASSIIDVRGHNEQFF. Here the CDR3 DNA reads TGTGCCAGCAGCATCATAGACGTGAGGGGGCACAATGAGCAGTTCTTC.

Remarks on this clonotype: A read error may explain this, as a much larger clone is one base away. The chain employs TRBV5-6 and TRBJ2-1, with D unclear. CDR1 and CDR2 (germline): SGHDT, YYEEEE. There are 15 residues in the CDR3. In DNA form, the CDR3 reads TGTGCCAGCAGCTTGTCCCCAAGCTCCTACAATGATCAGTTCTTC. It translates to CASSLSPSSYNDQFF.

This clonotype was counted a few times. This chain joins TRBV6-5 and TRBJ2-6; 8 bases agree with TRBD1. The CDR3 loop spans 18 amino acids. The trim removed 0 bases at V and 2 bases at J, leaving 6 bases unmatched. Looked up from germline, CDR1 is MNHEY and CDR2 is SVGAGI. The CDR3 reads CASSYSRTGLAGANVLTF. CDR3 sequence (DNA): TGTGCCAGCAGTTACTCCAGGACAGGGTTGGCTGGGGCCAACGTCCTGACTTTC.

This clonotype has ten or more counts. The CDR3 sequence is CASSPGQGRANEQFF. CDR3 in DNA: TGCGCCAGCAGCCCGGGACAGGGAAGGGCCAATGAGCAGTTCTTC. The rearrangement joins TRBV5-1 to TRBJ2-1; 9 nucleotides agree with TRBD1. Germline assignment: CDR1 SGHRS and CDR2 YFSETQ. Germline trimming cut 4 bases from V and 6 bases from J; bases unmatched to any gene: 8. This CDR3 comprises 15 residues.

This clonotype was observed at least ten times. The chain recombines TRBV12-3 or TRBV12-4 with TRBJ1-2; D possibly corresponds to TRBD1 (6 bases). Between the trimmed V and J ends, which lost 3 bases and 4 bases, there was a span of 9 bases. This CDR3 spans 13 amino acids. CDR3 sequence: CASSFGQIYGYTF. The CDR3 DNA is TGTGCCAGCAGTTTCGGACAGATCTATGGCTACACCTTC.

The chain uses TRBV20-1 and TRBJ2-7; 12 nucleotides align to TRBD2. Germline assignment: CDR1 DFQATT and CDR2 SNEGSKA (reference sequence). V shed 3 bases and J 5 bases; nucleotides not matched to a gene: 2. The CDR3 runs to 13 residues. The CDR3 nucleotides read TGCAGTGCTAGTAGGACTAGCGGGAACGAGCAGTACTTC. This gives the protein CSASRTSGNEQYF.

The table lists this clonotype with a few counts. The rearrangement links TRBV4-3 to TRBJ1-6; D gene ambiguous. Trimming left V 0 bases short and J 8 bases short, with 8 bases between. Germline values: CDR1 LGHNA, CDR2 YSLEER. This CDR3 has 14 residues. In nucleotides, the CDR3 is TGCGCCAGCAGCCAAGAGCCGTGGCATTCACCCCTCCACTTT. Translation gives CASSQEPWHSPLHF.

This clonotype was observed a few times. The chain couples TRBV16 to TRBJ2-7; D is unresolved. The V end was cut by 0 bases, the J end by 2 bases, with 11 bases between. Germline-derived CDR1 and CDR2 are KGHSY and FQNENV. CDR3 length: 15 amino acids. The DNA of the CDR3 is TGTGCCAGCAGCCAATCTCAGGTCAGCACCTACGAGCAGTACTTC. Translation gives CASSQSQVSTYEQYF.

The chain employs TRBV3-1 and TRBJ1-1; maybe TRBD1 (6 bases). From germline, CDR1 is LGHDT and CDR2 YNNKEL (reference sequence). This CDR3 region has 15 residues. V lost 3 bases and J lost 0, with 11 bases in between. The CDR3 nucleotides are TGTGCCAGCAGCCAGGGGGCAGCCATGAACACTGAAGCTTTCTTT. Translation: CASSQGAAMNTEAFF. Full variable domain (rest looked up from reference TRBV3-1 and TRBJ1-1): DTAVSQTPKYLVTQMGNDKSIKCEQNLGHDTMYWYKQDSKKFLKIMFSYNNKELIINETVPNRFSPKSPDKAHLNLHINSLELGDSAVYFCASSQGAAMNTEAFFGQGTRLTVV.